This record covers a single T cell receptor (beta chain). The data were produced by immunoSEQ multiplex PCR, yet TCRdb's version contains in-frame clones alone and is incomplete. The sample holds approximately 2,300,000 clones, roughly 92% seen once. These data are taken from a study of shared clonotypes between healthy human individuals. This CDR3 spans 14 amino acids. V dropped 3 bases and J dropped 4 bases, with 10 bases sitting between them. From germline, CDR1 is SNHLY and CDR2 FYNNEI. The TCR originated in a man between 18 and 35 years old in good health. Some clones in this sample may be carry-over from other donors' samples. The sample taken for sequencing was naive CD4+ T cells from PBMCs. Subset given: CD45RA+ positively selected. The J gene is TRBJ1-5, the V gene TRBV2; D unresolved. In DNA form, the CDR3 reads TGTGCCAGCAGTGACTCTGAGGGTAATCAGCCCCAGCATTTT. This gives the protein CASSDSEGNQPQHF.